Each of the 10 T cell receptor beta chains below was sequenced from the same sample in a study of blood T cell repertoires in COVID-19. Some clones are missing from TCRdb's copy, which holds only in-frame ones; the method was immunoSEQ multiplex PCR. The sample records 270,000 or so clones, 89% being singletons. The sample was peripheral blood. The source of these receptors is a woman between 40 and 55 years old who had recovered from COVID-19.

The chain is built from TRBV28 and TRBJ2-7, with 7 positions matching TRBD1. The V and J ends lost 4 bases and 0 bases, in that order; junction bases with no gene match: 6. The CDR3 loop spans 15 amino acids. Germline V CDR1 and CDR2: MDHEN, SYDVKM. CDR3 region: CASSSGTASSYEQYF. In DNA, the CDR3 is TGTGCCAGCAGTTCTGGGACAGCCTCCTCCTACGAGCAGTACTTC.

This chain links TRBV19 with TRBJ1-4; weak D call: TRBD1 (5 bases). Deletions cut 6 bases from V and 3 bases from J, with 14 bases between. From germline, CDR1 is LNHDA and CDR2 SQIVND (reference sequence). CDR3 size: 15 residues. CDR3 amino acids: CASSKRQISNEKLFF. CDR3 bases: TGTGCCAGTAGCAAGAGACAGATTTCTAATGAAAAACTGTTTTTT.

The chain combines TRBV19 with TRBJ2-3, with D possibly TRBD2 on 6 matching bases. Germline assignment: CDR1 LNHDA and CDR2 SQIVND (reference sequence). CDR3 length equals 14 residues. The V gene lost 6 bases and the J gene lost 0 bases, with 10 bases spanning the gap. The CDR3 loop reads CASRREPSTDTQYF. DNA for the CDR3: TGTGCCAGTAGACGGGAGCCCAGCACAGATACGCAGTATTTT.

The count of this clone is one. The chain recombines TRBV7-3 with TRBJ2-2; a possible D gene is TRBD2 (5 bases). V was cut by 2 bases and J by 1 base, with 11 bases left in between. This CDR3 spans 16 amino acids. The V gene's germline CDR1 is SGHTA and CDR2 FQGTGA. The CDR3, as DNA: TGTGCCAGCAGCTTAGAAGGCGGGTGGAACACCGGGGAGCTGTTTTTT. Its translation: CASSLEGGWNTGELFF. Variable domain in full (rest from reference TRBV7-3 and TRBJ2-2): GAGVSQTPSNKVTEKGKYVELRCDPISGHTALYWYRQSLGQGPEFLIYFQGTGAADDSGLPNDRFFAVRPEGSVSTLKIQRTERGDSAVYLCASSLEGGWNTGELFFGEGSRLTVL.

The V call is TRBV11-2, the J call TRBJ2-7, with unresolved D. This CDR3 spans 11 amino acids. Germline V gene lookup returns CDR1 SGHAT and CDR2 FQNNGV. V lost 0 bases and J 6 bases, leaving 3 bases between the germline ends. The CDR3 DNA reads as TGTGCCAGCAGCTTAGACCTCGAGCAGTACTTC. Amino acid sequence: CASSLDLEQYF.

V is TRBV18 and J is TRBJ2-3, with 13 nucleotides matching TRBD2. CDR3 length: 17 amino acids. Germline CDR1 is KGHSH and CDR2 is LQKENI. After removal of 6 bases from V and 0 bases from J, the junction contained 6 bases not matched to a gene. The chain's CDR3 is CASSGGTSGVSTDTQYF. CDR3 nucleotides: TGTGCCAGCTCCGGCGGGACTAGCGGGGTGAGCACAGATACGCAGTATTTT.

The chain has TRBV4-1 and TRBJ2-3, with D possibly matching TRBD1 (7 bases). CDR1 MGHRA and CDR2 YSYEKL come from the germline V gene. Between the trimmed V and J ends, which lost 0 bases and 4 bases, there was a span of 11 bases. The CDR3 loop spans 15 amino acids. Here the CDR3 reads CASSQEFRGADTQYF. The CDR3 DNA follows: TGCGCCAGCAGCCAAGAGTTCAGGGGGGCAGATACGCAGTATTTT.

This chain connects TRBV5-6 to TRBJ2-7, with 7 bases lining up with TRBD2. This CDR3 has 17 amino acids. The V gene's germline CDR1 is SGHDT and CDR2 YYEEEE. Unmatched junction bases numbered 17, after V lost 7 bases and J lost 1 base. CDR3 nucleotide sequence: TGTGCCAGCGTCCGGAGGGGCCCGGGGGGAAAGTCCTACGAGCAGTACTTC. Protein product: CASVRRGPGGKSYEQYF. Full variable domain (outside the CDR3, taken from reference TRBV5-6 and TRBJ2-7): DAGVTQSPTHLIKTRGQQVTLRCSPKSGHDTVSWYQQALGQGPQFIFQYYEEEERQRGNFPDRFSGHQFPNYSSELNVNALLLGDSALYLCASVRRGPGGKSYEQYFGPGTRLTVT.

The chain is built from TRBV12-3 or TRBV12-4 and TRBJ2-3; a possible D gene is TRBD2 (6 bases). The germline V and J ends were trimmed by 6 bases and 3 bases, with 10 bases remaining between them. This CDR3 contains 13 residues. The CDR3 protein is CASSRGTTDTQYF. The CDR3 DNA reads TGTGCCAGCAGCCGCGGGACTACAGATACGCAGTATTTT.

The chain combines TRBV5-1 with TRBJ2-1, with TRBD2 identical over 12 bases. The germline V gene encodes CDR1 SGHRS and CDR2 YFSETQ. The CDR3 is 17 amino acids. J gave up 6 bases and V 1 base, and 8 bases lay outside the gene matches. For the CDR3, the DNA is TGCGCCAGCAGCTTGAGACCCGGGACTAGCGGGTCCAATGAGCAGTTCTTC. Translating it yields CASSLRPGTSGSNEQFF.